This T cell receptor beta chain was sequenced during a study of CD8+CD57+ T cells in acquired aplastic anemia. Overall study: CD4+ and CD8+ cells, once sorted, gave DNA averaging roughly 3 ug. Whole-study results and caveats: About 29 CD8+ CDR3 sequences occurred in both the patients and the controls.

CD8+CD57+ cell expansion had been shown by flow cytometry in patients chosen for sequencing. Every one of the patients had aplastic anemia (severe, acquired). Patients had received no therapy at the time of blood sampling. Comment on this clonotype: Its antigen is unidentified. A clone one base away is much larger, so this may be a read error. Without the conserved terminal phenylalanine or tryptophan, this CDR3 likely stems from a read error.

According to the study, genomic DNA was the template for TCR beta VDJ and CDR3 profiling. TCRdb independently ran MiXCR on the reads; one entry per CDR3 protein. In the table there are roughly 150,000 distinct CDR3 sequences, approximately 44% of which are singletons. The CDR3 runs to 14 residues. The V end was cut by 6 bases, the J end by 7 bases, with 16 bases between. The germline V gene encodes CDR1 SNHLY and CDR2 FYNNEI. V is TRBV2 and J is TRBJ2-1; D possibly corresponds to TRBD2 (5 bases). The source of this sequence is a human donor with aplastic anemia. Sequenced input: sorted CD4+, CD8+, or CD8+CD57+ T cells (not recorded which) from PBMCs. CDR3 protein: CASSLNPLVNEQFS. The CDR3 coding sequence is TGTGCCAGCAGCTTAAACCCACTAGTGAATGAGCAGTTCTCC.